These 8 T cell receptor beta chains were all obtained from the same sample, sequenced in a study of T cell clones after liver transplantation. Clones were sequenced by immunoSEQ multiplex PCR, and TCRdb holds only the in-frame ones, with some missing. Of about 120,000 clones listed, just over 90% are singletons. The specimen comprised CD4+ T cells from blood, sampled 12 months after liver transplant. Source of these receptors: a human patient who received a liver transplant. Some T cells may originate from the graft donor.

The chain recombines TRBV7-2 with TRBJ2-1; D gene ambiguous. CDR3 length equals 12 residues. CDR1 is SGHTA and CDR2 is FQGNSA in the germline V gene. The V gene lost 5 bases and the J gene lost 7 bases, with 9 bases spanning the gap. The CDR3 here is CASSPPINEQFF. Here the CDR3 DNA reads TGTGCCAGCAGCCCCCCCATAAATGAGCAGTTCTTC.

This clone was seen ten or more times. V gene TRBV4-2 combines with J gene TRBJ2-7; TRBD2 agrees at 8 bases. The trim removed 3 bases at V and 6 bases at J, leaving 13 bases unmatched. Germline CDR1 reads LGHNA; CDR2 reads YNFKEQ. This CDR3 region has 16 residues. The CDR3 sequence is CASSQLSGTSVSEQYF. CDR3 bases: TGTGCCAGCAGCCAGCTGTCCGGGACTAGTGTTAGCGAGCAGTACTTC.

The chain is built from TRBV11-3 and TRBJ1-5; D unresolved. V lost 0 bases, J lost 2 bases, and 11 bases lay in between. CDR3 length: 16 amino acids. Germline V gene sequence: CDR1 SGHNT, CDR2 YENEEA. CDR3 sequence reads: CASSLEFELCNQPQHF. As DNA, the CDR3 is TGTGCCAGCAGCTTAGAATTTGAACTTTGCAATCAGCCCCAGCATTTT.

The chain links TRBV11-2 to TRBJ2-1; possibly TRBD2 for D (5 bases). The CDR3 length is 15 residues. The V and J ends lost 6 bases and 6 bases respectively, with 18 bases between them. Germline CDR1 SGHAT, CDR2 FQNNGV. The CDR3 here is CASRVGELGVNEQFF. As DNA, the CDR3 is TGTGCCAGCAGGGTGGGAGAGTTAGGTGTCAATGAGCAGTTCTTC. Together with reference TRBV11-2 and TRBJ2-1, the CDR3 gives the full variable domain: EAGVAQSPRYKIIEKRQSVAFWCNPISGHATLYWYQQILGQGPKLLIQFQNNGVVDDSQLPKDRFSAERLKGVDSTLKIQPAKLEDSAVYLCASRVGELGVNEQFFGPGTRLTVL.

The rearrangement links TRBV7-2 to TRBJ2-7; no firm D call. This CDR3 comprises 13 residues. Germline CDR1 and CDR2: SGHTA and FQGNSA. Between the trimmed V and J ends, which lost 6 bases and 1 base, there was a span of 10 bases. CDR3 bases: TGTGCCAGCAGGCCCGATCCGTCCTACGAGCAGTACTTC. This translates into CASRPDPSYEQYF.

CDR3 bases: TGTGCCATCAGTGGACAGGGGGGAGGTGGCACTGAAGCTTTCTTT. Translation: CAISGQGGGGTEAFF. The chain is built from TRBV10-3 and TRBJ1-1, with 9 nucleotides matching TRBD1. There are 15 residues in the CDR3. Looked up from germline, CDR1 is ENHRY and CDR2 is SYGVKD. V shed 4 bases and J 4 bases; nucleotides not matched to a gene: 7.

This sequence joins TRBV11-2 and TRBJ2-7; D unclear. In germline, CDR1 is SGHAT, CDR2 FQNNGV. This CDR3 contains 12 residues. The V gene lost 2 bases and the J gene lost 3 bases, with 5 bases spanning the gap. The CDR3 spells CASSLKGYEQYF. DNA of the CDR3: TGTGCCAGCAGCTTAAAAGGCTACGAGCAGTACTTC.

The rearrangement uses TRBV5-1 and TRBJ2-1, with a possible D match to TRBD2 (6 bases). CDR1 is SGHRS, CDR2 YFSETQ, per germline. The CDR3 runs 13 residues. V shed 3 bases and J shed 10 bases, with 14 bases lying between them. As DNA, the CDR3 is TGCGCCAGCAGCTCCTCGGTGGGGGGAGAGCAGTTCTTC. Its protein is CASSSSVGGEQFF.